This T cell receptor beta chain was obtained from a study of T cell responses to AZD1222 COVID-19 vaccine. The CDR3 totals 14 residues. CDR1 and CDR2 from the germline V gene are SGHRS and YFSETQ. V was trimmed by 0 bases and J by 0 bases, leaving 6 bases between them. Of note for this clone: Its antigen is unknown.

Findings of the study overall: Repertoires were collected only later (after the peak T cell response had occurred). Compared with day 0, the breadth and depth of the Spike-specific TCR repertoire rose significantly after two doses of AZD1222.

TCRdb's table, derived via immunoSEQ multiplex PCR, lists solely in-frame clones and lacks some. The data contain approximately 100,000 clones, 70% to 90% of them singletons. Pooled in the analysis were second doses at about 4 or about 12 weeks. The chain links TRBV5-1 to TRBJ1-1; D gene ambiguous. The starting material was peripheral blood, obtained 28 days after the second AZD1222 dose. This sequence was found in an adult who received the AZD1222 COVID-19 vaccine. The CDR3 protein is CASSLELVNTEAFF. CDR3 sequence (DNA): TGCGCCAGCAGCTTGGAGTTGGTGAACACTGAAGCTTTCTTT.